A single sample is the source of the 19 T cell receptor beta chains below, sequenced in a study of blood T cells in healthy people across ages. Primed by a sample-barcoded 5' primer and a J-beta primer mix, a second PCR proceeded for about 6 to 11 cycles. One entry per CDR3 protein, called by TCRdb with MiXCR from the 5' RACE reads. This sample carries over a million distinct CDR3 sequences, 45% of them seen once, and the ten largest clones take approximately 20%. The sample taken for sequencing was blood. All receptors derive from a woman aged 60-75 years in good health.

Comment on this clonotype: This clone may be a read error of a much larger clone one base away. The genes are TRBV7-2 and TRBJ2-7; D is unresolved. The CDR3 spans 13 residues. Per the germline V gene, CDR1 is SGHTA and CDR2 is FQGNSA. CDR3 nucleotide sequence: TGTGCCAGCAGCTCAGCGAGAAGTAACGAGCGGTACTTC. Encoded protein: CASSSARSNERYF.

CDR3 nucleotides: TGTGCCAGCAGCTTCCAATTCGGGGTGGGGGAGACCCAGTACTTC. Encoded protein: CASSFQFGVGETQYF. This sequence joins TRBV7-8 and TRBJ2-5, with D possibly being TRBD2 (5 bases). Trimming removed 3 bases from V and 5 bases from J, with 16 bases in between. Germline CDR1 reads SGHVS; CDR2 reads FQNEAQ. CDR3 length equals 15 residues.

The sample holds one count of this clonotype. This rearrangement joins TRBV10-3 to TRBJ2-1; 7 positions match TRBD2. Germline CDR1 reads ENHRY; CDR2 reads SYGVKD. Trimming cost V 7 bases and J 9 bases; bases outside gene matches: 12. This CDR3 has 14 residues. The CDR3 DNA reads TGTGCCATCAATTTATCCGGGGGGAGGGGTGAGCAGTTCTTC. It encodes CAINLSGGRGEQFF.

CDR3 DNA sequence: TGTGCCAGCAGCCCATCCCTAGCGGGAGGGGCAGATACGCAGTATTTT. This encodes CASSPSLAGGADTQYF. V and J are TRBV4-2 and TRBJ2-3; 12 bases fit TRBD2. Looked up from germline, CDR1 is LGHNA and CDR2 is YNFKEQ. The trim removed 4 bases at V and 4 bases at J, leaving 6 bases unmatched. There are 16 residues in the CDR3.

A few counts support this clonotype. The J gene is TRBJ2-6, the V gene TRBV20-1; D remains unclear. V lost 2 bases to trimming and J lost 1 base, with 6 bases between them. Germline V gene lookup returns CDR1 DFQATT and CDR2 SNEGSKA (reference sequence). CDR3 length: 14 amino acids. CDR3 protein: CSARPISGANVLTF. For the CDR3, the DNA is TGCAGTGCTAGACCTATTTCTGGGGCCAACGTCCTGACTTTC.

The J gene is TRBJ2-1, the V gene TRBV11-1; maybe TRBD2 (5 bases). Trimming removed 2 bases at V and 1 base at J, with 18 bases between. This CDR3 has 18 amino acids. Germline loops: CDR1 SGHAT, CDR2 FQDESV (reference sequence). As DNA, the CDR3 is TGTGCCAGCAGCTTATACGGCAGTCTAGCCGCATCCTACAATGAGCAGTTCTTC. Translating gives CASSLYGSLAASYNEQFF.

This rearrangement joins TRBV9 to TRBJ2-1; no clear D. Germline CDR1 and CDR2: SGDLS and YYNGEE. The CDR3 runs to 12 residues. V lost 2 bases, J lost 10 bases, and 10 bases lay in between. CDR3 in DNA: TGTGCCAGCAGCGTGGGTATCAACGAGCAGTTCTTC. This codes for CASSVGINEQFF.

The chain recombines TRBV28 with TRBJ2-7; 8 bases map to TRBD1. The CDR3 length is 14 residues. J lost 5 bases, V lost 7 bases, and 10 bases had no gene match. The germline gives CDR1 MDHEN, CDR2 SYDVKM. CDR3 amino acids: CASTWRQGAHEQYF. In nucleotides, the CDR3 is TGTGCCAGCACCTGGAGGCAGGGGGCCCACGAGCAGTACTTC. Drawing the rest from reference TRBV28 and TRBJ2-7, the complete variable domain is DVKVTQSSRYLVKRTGEKVFLECVQDMDHENMFWYRQDPGLGLRLIYFSYDVKMKEKGDIPEGYSVSREKKERFSLILESASTNQTSMYLCASTWRQGAHEQYFGPGTRLTVT.

This clonotype was seen a handful of times. J is TRBJ2-3 and V is TRBV29-1, with 7 bases aligning to TRBD1. This CDR3 contains 15 residues. Germline V gene sequence: CDR1 SQVTM, CDR2 ANQGSEA. V lost 7 bases, J lost 2 bases, and 12 bases stayed unmatched. The CDR3 bases are TGCAGCGCTGGACCCGGGACAGTAGACACAGATACGCAGTATTTT. The encoded protein is CSAGPGTVDTDTQYF.

The chain is built from TRBV20-1 and TRBJ2-3; 9 bases agree with TRBD2. The CDR3 consists of 16 residues. Unmatched junction bases numbered 7, after V lost 3 bases and J lost 0 bases. CDR1 DFQATT and CDR2 SNEGSKA come from the germline V gene (reference sequence). As DNA, the CDR3 is TGCAGTGCTAGGCCTAATAGCGGGAGCAGCACAGATACGCAGTATTTT. Protein: CSARPNSGSSTDTQYF.

This chain uses TRBV27 with TRBJ2-1, with 7 nucleotides matching TRBD1. This CDR3 is built from 16 residues. Germline CDR1 and CDR2: MNHEY and SMNVEV (reference sequence). J was trimmed by 9 bases and V by 6 bases; bases with no gene match: 17. DNA of the CDR3: TGTGCCAGCAGGGACCTCGGGGCAGGGGGTTGGGGTGAGCAGTTCTTC. This gives the protein CASRDLGAGGWGEQFF.

This clonotype occurred a few times. This chain connects TRBV29-1 to TRBJ2-3, with D unresolved. V was pared by 5 bases and J by 10 bases, with 13 bases between. Germline V CDR1 and CDR2: SQVTM, ANQGSEA. The length of the CDR3 is 11 residues. The CDR3 region is CSVREGLPQYF. CDR3 DNA: TGCAGCGTTAGAGAAGGCCTACCGCAGTATTTT.

The J gene is TRBJ2-3, the V gene TRBV24-1, with D tentatively TRBD1 (5 bases). Germline V gene lookup returns CDR1 KGHDR and CDR2 SFDVKD. This CDR3 is 15 amino acids long. Trimming stripped 5 bases from V and 0 bases from J, with 11 bases between. CDR3 nucleotide sequence: TGTGCCACCAGTGGGGTGGACACTAGCACAGATACGCAGTATTTT. Translated: CATSGVDTSTDTQYF.

This clonotype showed up just a few times. The CDR3 here is CASSSTGAGETQYF. The CDR3, as DNA: TGTGCCAGCAGCTCCACGGGGGCGGGGGAGACCCAGTACTTC. V gene TRBV5-6 combines with J gene TRBJ2-7, with D possibly called TRBD1 or TRBD2 (6 bases each). TRBJ2-5 matches the DNA end more closely, so the J call is doubtful. Germline V CDR1 and CDR2: SGHDT, YYEEEE. The CDR3 covers 14 residues.

This chain uses TRBV20-1 with TRBJ2-1, with 8 bases aligning to TRBD2. CDR3 length: 16 residues. Per the germline V gene, CDR1 is DFQATT and CDR2 is SNEGSKA (reference sequence). V was pared by 1 base and J by 7 bases, with 12 bases of the junction left unmatched. The CDR3 is CSARGVLIAGLNEQFF. The CDR3 DNA sequence: TGCAGTGCTAGAGGCGTGCTAATAGCGGGACTGAATGAGCAGTTCTTC.

This clonotype was observed once. The chain joins TRBV27 to TRBJ2-4; weak D call: TRBD2 (6 bases). The DNA end lines up better with TRBJ2-5; the J call may be wrong. This CDR3 comprises 14 residues. Germline V gives CDR1 MNHEY, CDR2 SMNVEV (reference sequence). The CDR3 loop is CASRAGPSLETQYF. For the CDR3, the DNA is TGTGCCAGCAGGGCGGGGCCTAGCTTGGAGACCCAGTACTTC.

The genes are TRBV15 and TRBJ2-1; D is undetermined. The CDR3 totals 15 residues. Trimming removed 1 base from V and 14 bases from J, with 21 bases in between. In germline, CDR1 is LNHNV, CDR2 YYDKDF (reference sequence). In DNA, the CDR3 is TGTGCCACCAGCAGAGGCCGATTGGAACCCCCAAGCAAGTTCTTC. Its translation: CATSRGRLEPPSKFF.

This chain links TRBV2 with TRBJ2-7; D may be TRBD1 or TRBD2 (5 bases each). V was shortened by 4 bases and J by 6 bases, with 16 bases between the two germline ends. Germline V lookup: CDR1 SNHLY, CDR2 FYNNEI. This CDR3 region has 14 residues. In nucleotides, the CDR3 is TGTGCCAGCAGTGCCCGGGACGGTAACTGCGAGCAGTACTTC. It codes for CASSARDGNCEQYF.

This chain links TRBV5-1 with TRBJ1-2; possibly TRBD1 for D (6 bases). The V and J ends lost 0 bases and 0 bases respectively, with 9 bases between them. Germline V gene data show CDR1 as SGHRS and CDR2 as YFSETQ. The CDR3 consists of 15 residues. CDR3 amino acids: CASSLVGQPNYGYTF. The CDR3 nucleotides are TGCGCCAGCAGCTTGGTTGGACAGCCTAACTATGGCTACACCTTC.